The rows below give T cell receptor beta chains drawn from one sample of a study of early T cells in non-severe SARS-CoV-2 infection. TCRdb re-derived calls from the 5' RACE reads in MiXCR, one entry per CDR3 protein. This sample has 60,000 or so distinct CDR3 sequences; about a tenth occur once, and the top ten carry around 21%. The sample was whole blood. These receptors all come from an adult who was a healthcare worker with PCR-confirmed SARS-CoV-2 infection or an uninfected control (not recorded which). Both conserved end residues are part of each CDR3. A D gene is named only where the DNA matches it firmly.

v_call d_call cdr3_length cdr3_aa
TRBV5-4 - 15 CASSLSVQGTDTQYF
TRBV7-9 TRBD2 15 CASSRSSGSTDTQYF
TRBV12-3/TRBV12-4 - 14 CASSQQGFFYGYTF
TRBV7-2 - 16 CASSFSQDSGTYEQYF
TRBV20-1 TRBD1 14 CSAQWDRGSYGYTF
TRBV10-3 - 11 CAIRGGDTQYF
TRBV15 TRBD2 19 CATSPLKGLAGGNSYEQYF
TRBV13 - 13 CASSRRATDTQYF
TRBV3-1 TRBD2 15 CASSLSSGGAYEQYF
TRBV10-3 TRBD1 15 CAISGTGGENQPQHF
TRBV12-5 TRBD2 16 CASGFGTSGRTDTQYF
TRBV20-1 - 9 CRLNTEAFF
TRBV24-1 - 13 CATSDGAAGELFF
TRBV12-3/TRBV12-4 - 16 CASNYGGLESTDTQYF
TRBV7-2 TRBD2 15 CATTERGGQRNIQYF
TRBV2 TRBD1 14 CASSDRTGGVEQYF
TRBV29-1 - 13 CSVGGVQGNEQFF
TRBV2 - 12 CASSAGTDTQYF
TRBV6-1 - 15 CASRRWGATNEKLFF
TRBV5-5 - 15 CASRGGTGFNQPQHF